A single sample is the source of the 18 T cell receptor beta chains below, sequenced in a study of identical twins. MiXCR was run by TCRdb on the 5' RACE reads, yielding one entry per CDR3 protein. The table records just under 550,000 distinct CDR3 sequences, roughly 15% of them present only once. These data also formed part of another study, on yellow fever vaccine responses in identical twins.

Sequenced: CD4+ T cells sorted from blood. The source of these receptors is a woman aged 18-29 years in good health.

There are a few counts of this clonotype. CDR3 in DNA: TGTGCCAGCAGCCTCGGGACTAGCGGGCCTACAGATACGCAGTATTTT. Translation: CASSLGTSGPTDTQYF. The chain carries TRBV11-1 and TRBJ2-3; 12 bases are a match to TRBD2. The CDR3 loop spans 16 amino acids. The V and J ends lost 5 bases and 3 bases, in that order; junction bases with no gene match: 6. Per the germline V gene, CDR1 is SGHAT and CDR2 is FQDESV (reference sequence).

This clonotype has a handful of counts. The CDR3 DNA reads as TGTGCCAGCAAGCAGGGGCTCTATGGCTACACCTTC. Translating gives CASKQGLYGYTF. The genes are TRBV12-3 or TRBV12-4 and TRBJ1-2; D possibly corresponds to TRBD1 (6 bases). The V end lost 7 bases, the J end lost 4 bases, and 10 bases lay between the germline ends. The CDR3 totals 12 residues.

This clonotype was seen only a few times. The rearrangement links TRBV20-1 to TRBJ2-7; the D gene is possibly TRBD1 (7 bases). CDR3 length equals 13 residues. Trimming pared 6 bases from V and 5 bases from J, leaving 17 bases between. Germline V gives CDR1 DFQATT, CDR2 SNEGSKA (reference sequence). In DNA, the CDR3 is TGCAGTGCGGTGCGGGGACAGTCGAACGAGCAGTACGTC. This sequence encodes CSAVRGQSNEQYV.

This clonotype was found a few times. The V and J genes are TRBV7-6 and TRBJ2-1; TRBD2 agrees at 11 bases. The CDR3 runs to 15 residues. CDR1 and CDR2 from the germline V gene are SGHVS and FNYEAQ. J was trimmed by 8 bases and V by 5 bases; bases with no gene match: 8. The CDR3 region has the DNA TGTGCCAGCAGCGTACTAGCGGGAGTACGCGATGAGCAGTTCTTC. Amino acids: CASSVLAGVRDEQFF.

This clonotype turned up a few times. This rearrangement joins TRBV10-3 to TRBJ2-7, with TRBD2 identical over 8 bases. CDR1 is ENHRY and CDR2 is SYGVKD in the germline V gene. J gave up 5 bases and V 6 bases, and 6 bases lay outside the gene matches. CDR3 length equals 13 residues. In nucleotides, the CDR3 is TGTGCCATCAGCCACGGACTAGCCGACGAGCAGTACTTC. Its protein is CAISHGLADEQYF.

The V call is TRBV10-2, the J call TRBJ2-5, with D tentatively TRBD1 or TRBD2 (5 bases each). This CDR3 contains 13 residues. V was cut by 3 bases and J by 4 bases, with 9 bases left in between. Germline V CDR1 and CDR2: WSHSY, SAAADI. This CDR3 reads CASSDWGTETQYF. The DNA of the CDR3 is TGCGCCAGCAGTGATTGGGGGACAGAGACCCAGTACTTC.

J is TRBJ1-3 and V is TRBV28; D remains ambiguous. Trimming took 7 bases from V and 3 from J, leaving 7 bases between them. The CDR3 extends over 12 amino acids. CDR1 is MDHEN, CDR2 SYDVKM, per germline. In DNA, the CDR3 is TGTGCCAGCACCTCCGGTGGAAACACCATATATTTT. Translation: CASTSGGNTIYF.

This clonotype was found a few times. The chain uses TRBV12-3 or TRBV12-4 and TRBJ2-1, with 9 bases that match TRBD2. The CDR3 runs to 17 residues. V lost 5 bases, J lost 6 bases, and 14 bases stayed unmatched. Here the CDR3 reads CASSRRPIAGVVNEQFF. In nucleotides, the CDR3 is TGTGCCAGCAGTCGCCGACCAATAGCGGGAGTGGTCAATGAGCAGTTCTTC.

This chain joins TRBV29-1 and TRBJ2-2; TRBD2 might be the D (6 bases). Germline CDR1 is SQVTM and CDR2 is ANQGSEA. The CDR3 is made up of 14 amino acids. V lost 1 base and J lost 5, with 11 bases in between. The DNA of the CDR3 is TGCAGCGTTGAAGGAGCGGGTAGGACCGGGGAGCTGTTTTTT. This translates into CSVEGAGRTGELFF.

This clonotype was seen more than once but under ten times. V gene TRBV11-2 combines with J gene TRBJ2-2; TRBD1 matches 12 bases. The CDR3 is made up of 15 amino acids. Germline CDR1 reads SGHAT; CDR2 reads FQNNGV. V shed 8 bases, J shed 7 bases, and the junction held 8 bases outside the gene matches. The CDR3 sequence: CASRRGQGANGELFF. DNA of the CDR3: TGTGCCAGCCGCCGGGGACAGGGGGCTAACGGGGAGCTGTTTTTT.

This clonotype has a count of ten or more. The gene calls are TRBV12-3 or TRBV12-4 and TRBJ1-2; unclear D gene. The length of the CDR3 is 13 residues. V was clipped by 2 bases and J by 2 bases, with 6 bases between them. The CDR3 region is CASSLNSNYGYTF. In nucleotides, the CDR3 is TGTGCCAGCAGTTTAAACAGCAACTATGGCTACACCTTC.

This sequence joins TRBV4-1 and TRBJ2-2; D might be TRBD2 (5 bases). The CDR3 is 16 residues long. Germline CDR1 is MGHRA and CDR2 is YSYEKL. V was cut by 4 bases and J by 0 bases, with 12 bases left in between. CDR3 DNA sequence: TGCGCCAGCAGCCCCTTCTGGACTTCGAACACCGGGGAGCTGTTTTTT. Translated, it gives CASSPFWTSNTGELFF.

In DNA form, the CDR3 reads TGCGCCAGCAGCCAAACCGGGACTAGCGGGAGATGGGAGACCCAGTACTTC. It encodes CASSQTGTSGRWETQYF. The chain recombines TRBV4-1 with TRBJ2-5; 14 bases fit TRBD2. After removal of 2 bases from V and 5 bases from J, the junction contained 7 bases not matched to a gene. Germline-derived CDR1 and CDR2 are MGHRA and YSYEKL. The CDR3 runs to 17 residues.

The rearrangement joins TRBV29-1 to TRBJ2-3; no firm D call. The CDR3 loop spans 11 amino acids. The germline CDR1 and CDR2 sequences are SQVTM and ANQGSEA. Trimming left V 6 bases short and J 5 bases short, with 9 bases between. The CDR3 coding sequence is TGCAGCGTACTTAGTGGAGATACGCAGTATTTT. Translation gives CSVLSGDTQYF.

This clonotype was seen ten or more times. This sequence joins TRBV16 and TRBJ1-4; D remains ambiguous. V was cut by 4 bases and J by 0 bases, with 6 bases left in between. Germline V gene lookup returns CDR1 KGHSY and CDR2 FQNENV. The CDR3 covers 14 residues. CDR3 amino acids: CASSRIATNEKLFF. The CDR3, as DNA: TGTGCCAGCAGCCGCATCGCAACTAATGAAAAACTGTTTTTT.

In its sample, this clonotype was seen a few times. The V call is TRBV2, the J call TRBJ2-1, with no clear D. The CDR3 extends over 12 amino acids. V was clipped by 8 bases and J by 8 bases, with 13 bases between them. Germline V gene data show CDR1 as SNHLY and CDR2 as FYNNEI. Here the CDR3 reads CASGKGLDEQFF. The DNA of the CDR3 is TGTGCCAGCGGGAAAGGGTTGGATGAGCAGTTCTTC.

The rearrangement links TRBV18 to TRBJ1-2; the D gene is possibly TRBD1 (6 bases). CDR1 is KGHSH, CDR2 LQKENI, per germline. V was trimmed by 0 bases and J by 4 bases, leaving 12 bases between them. This CDR3 contains 15 residues. The CDR3 sequence: CASSPPQGLGYGYTF. Written as DNA, the CDR3 is TGTGCCAGCTCACCACCTCAGGGGCTGGGCTATGGCTACACCTTC.

The chain carries TRBV6-2 or TRBV6-3 and TRBJ2-7; D is possibly TRBD2 (6 bases). The CDR3 consists of 14 residues. Germline assignment: CDR1 MNHEY and CDR2 SVGEGT. V was cut by 4 bases and J by 2 bases, with 12 bases left in between. The CDR3 loop reads CASSWVAGTYEQYF. As DNA, the CDR3 is TGTGCCAGCAGTTGGGTGGCGGGGACCTACGAGCAGTACTTC.